Shown below are 3 T cell receptor beta chains from a single sample sequenced in a study of T cells expressing NK-cell markers. From its re-call of the 5' RACE reads, TCRdb lists each CDR3 protein once, without DNA. This sample lists about 170,000 distinct CDR3 sequences; its ten largest clones have just over 20%. Sequenced: blood T cells: a sorted CD56 or NKG2C T cell subset, CD4+ or CD8+ T cells, or bulk PBMC T cells (not recorded which). These receptors were collected from a man aged 18-75 years in good health.

This rearrangement joins TRBV7-9 to TRBJ1-2. The CDR3 has 13 amino acids. Per the germline V gene, CDR1 is SEHNR and CDR2 is FQNEAQ (reference sequence). The CDR3 region is CASSLGQGLNYTF.

This rearrangement joins TRBV12-5 to TRBJ2-1; the D call of TRBD2 rests on TCRdb alone, since no DNA is present to check it. The CDR3 runs 16 residues. Germline CDR1 LGHNT, CDR2 FRNRAP. This chain's CDR3 is CASGLVGLAGYNEQFF. The variable domain in full, with the rest retrieved from reference TRBV12-5 and TRBJ2-1, is DARVTQTPRHKVTEMGQEVTMRCQPILGHNTVFWYRQTMMQGLELLAYFRNRAPLDDSGMPKDRFSAEMPDATLATLKIQPSEPRDSAVYFCASGLVGLAGYNEQFFGPGTRLTVL.

The CDR3 protein is CAWSRSRPQETQYF. The chain uses TRBV30 and TRBJ2-5. The germline V gene encodes CDR1 GTSNPN and CDR2 SVGIG (reference sequence). CDR3 size: 14 residues.